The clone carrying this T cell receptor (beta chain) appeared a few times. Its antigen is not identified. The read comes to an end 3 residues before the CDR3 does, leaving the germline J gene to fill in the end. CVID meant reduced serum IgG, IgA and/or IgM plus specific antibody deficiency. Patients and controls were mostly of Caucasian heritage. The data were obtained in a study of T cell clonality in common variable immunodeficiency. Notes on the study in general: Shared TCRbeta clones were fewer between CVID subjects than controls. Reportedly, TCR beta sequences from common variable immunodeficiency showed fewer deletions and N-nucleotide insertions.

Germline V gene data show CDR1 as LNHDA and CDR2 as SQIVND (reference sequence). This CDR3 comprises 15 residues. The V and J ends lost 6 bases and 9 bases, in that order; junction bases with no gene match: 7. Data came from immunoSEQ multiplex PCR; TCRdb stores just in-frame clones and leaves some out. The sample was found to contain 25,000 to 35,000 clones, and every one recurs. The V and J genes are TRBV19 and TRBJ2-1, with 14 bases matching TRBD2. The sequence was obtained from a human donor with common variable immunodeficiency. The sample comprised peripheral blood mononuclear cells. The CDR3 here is CASSRGGLAGVEQFF. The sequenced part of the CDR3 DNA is TGTGCCAGTAGCCGAGGGGGACTAGCGGGAGTTGAG. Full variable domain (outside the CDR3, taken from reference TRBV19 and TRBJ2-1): DGGITQSPKYLFRKEGQNVTLSCEQNLNHDAMYWYRQDPGQGLRLIYYSQIVNDFQKGDIAEGYSVSREKKESFPLTVTSAQKNPTAFYLCASSRGGLAGVEQFFGPGTRLTVL.